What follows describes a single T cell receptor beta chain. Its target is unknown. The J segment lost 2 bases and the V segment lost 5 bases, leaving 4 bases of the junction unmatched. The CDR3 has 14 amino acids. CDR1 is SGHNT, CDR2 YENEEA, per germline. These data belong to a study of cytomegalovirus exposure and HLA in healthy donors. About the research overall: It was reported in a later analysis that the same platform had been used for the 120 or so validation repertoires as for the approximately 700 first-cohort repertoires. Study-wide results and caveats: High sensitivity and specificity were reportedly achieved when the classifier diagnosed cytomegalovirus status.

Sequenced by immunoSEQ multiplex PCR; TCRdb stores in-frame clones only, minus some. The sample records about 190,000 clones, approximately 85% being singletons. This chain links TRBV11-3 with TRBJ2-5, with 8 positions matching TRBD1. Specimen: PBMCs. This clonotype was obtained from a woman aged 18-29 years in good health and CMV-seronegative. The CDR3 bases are TGTGCCAGCAGCGCCCGGACAGGGCAAGAGACCCAGTACTTC. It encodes CASSARTGQETQYF. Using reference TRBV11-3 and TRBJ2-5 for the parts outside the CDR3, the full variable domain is EAGVVQSPRYKIIEKKQPVAFWCNPISGHNTLYWYLQNLGQGPELLIRYENEEAVDDSQLPKDRFSAERLKGVDSTLKIQPAELGDSAVYLCASSARTGQETQYFGPGTRLLVL.